Below are 13 T cell receptor beta chains sequenced from a single sample in a study of T cells after yellow fever vaccination. From the 5' RACE reads, TCRdb called clonotypes with MiXCR, one entry per CDR3 protein. The sample lists some 390,000 distinct CDR3 sequences, around 20% seen once, with roughly a sixth in the top ten. This specimen was PBMCs, taken before the yellow fever booster vaccination. The receptors were sampled from a man aged 18-30 years who received the YFV17D yellow fever vaccine.

This clonotype has a handful of counts. The chain couples TRBV9 to TRBJ2-2; D uncertain. The CDR3 is 16 amino acids. Germline CDR1 and CDR2: SGDLS and YYNGEE. V was clipped by 3 bases and J by 1 base, with 13 bases between them. The CDR3 DNA is TGTGCCAGCAGCGCAACTTTGGAGCGGAACACCGGGGAGCTGTTTTTT. Amino acids: CASSATLERNTGELFF.

This clonotype was counted only a few times. The rearrangement joins TRBV7-6 to TRBJ2-7, with D perhaps TRBD2 (6 bases). Germline V gives CDR1 SGHVS, CDR2 FNYEAQ. With 4 bases removed from V and 2 bases from J, the gap between germline ends came to 15 bases. The CDR3 runs 15 residues. CDR3 in amino acids: CASSSIGTRPYEQYF. For the CDR3, the DNA is TGTGCCAGCAGCTCGATAGGGACTCGTCCCTACGAGCAGTACTTC. Full variable domain (rest looked up from reference TRBV7-6 and TRBJ2-7): GAGVSQSPRYKVTKRGQDVALRCDPISGHVSLYWYRQALGQGPEFLTYFNYEAQQDKSGLPNDRFSAERPEGSISTLTIQRTEQRDSAMYRCASSSIGTRPYEQYFGPGTRLTVT.

This clonotype showed up just a few times. The genes are TRBV20-1 and TRBJ2-3, with unresolved D. The CDR3 spans 14 residues. Germline assignment: CDR1 DFQATT and CDR2 SNEGSKA (reference sequence). The CDR3 reads CRTAPGRRTDTQYF. DNA of the CDR3: TGCAGGACCGCACCCGGACGGCGCACAGATACGCAGTATTTT.

This clonotype was found a few times. V and J are TRBV7-2 and TRBJ2-4; maybe TRBD2 (6 bases). Germline V lookup: CDR1 SGHTA, CDR2 FQGNSA. This CDR3 contains 16 residues. V was cut by 1 base and J by 6 bases, with 16 bases left in between. The CDR3 DNA is TGTGCCAGCAGCTTAGTTGGAGGGGCCGGAATAAACATTCAGTACTTC. This encodes CASSLVGGAGINIQYF.

The chain couples TRBV19 to TRBJ1-2; D gene uncertain. CDR1 is LNHDA and CDR2 is SQIVND in the germline V gene (reference sequence). The length of the CDR3 is 13 residues. V was cut by 6 bases and J by 6 bases, with 14 bases left in between. The CDR3 region is CASRTTEGDGYTF. The DNA for the CDR3 is TGTGCCAGTAGGACTACAGAGGGCGATGGCTACACCTTC.

This clonotype was counted between two and nine times. The genes are TRBV6-1 and TRBJ1-2; unclear D gene. Germline V gene lookup returns CDR1 MNHNS and CDR2 SASEGT. Trimming took 2 bases from V and 4 from J, leaving 8 bases between them. The CDR3 runs 13 residues. The CDR3 region has the DNA TGTGCCAGCAGTGAAATGGGGATCTATGGCTACACCTTC. Amino acids: CASSEMGIYGYTF.

This clonotype was seen more than once but under ten times. For the CDR3, the DNA is TGTGCCAGCAGTTTCGGGACACCGGAGAACACCGGGGAGCTGTTTTTT. Its protein is CASSFGTPENTGELFF. V and J are TRBV6-7 and TRBJ2-2; D possibly corresponds to TRBD1 (6 bases). TRBV6-7 is an ORF for which the function is uncertain. The CDR3 covers 16 residues. V was clipped by 4 bases and J by 1 base, with 13 bases between them.

The chain combines TRBV4-3 with TRBJ2-3; D remains unclear. Germline loops: CDR1 LGHNA, CDR2 YSLEER. Deletions cut 1 base from V and 2 bases from J, with 10 bases between. The CDR3 runs 15 residues. The CDR3 DNA reads as TGCGCCAGCAGCCAAGCCAGGCCCTACACAGATACGCAGTATTTT. It is translated as CASSQARPYTDTQYF.

This clonotype was seen a handful of times. CDR3 protein: CASSWTDTQYF. For the CDR3, the DNA is TGTGCCAGCAGCTGGACAGATACGCAGTATTTT. The chain is built from TRBV7-2 and TRBJ2-3; D is uncertain. V lost 4 bases and J lost 3, with 2 bases in between. The CDR3 contains 11 residues. CDR1 and CDR2 from the germline V gene are SGHTA and FQGNSA.

The rearrangement uses TRBV10-3 and TRBJ1-1; 9 bases map to TRBD1. Germline trimming cut 3 bases from V and 2 bases from J; bases unmatched to any gene: 4. Per the germline V gene, CDR1 is ENHRY and CDR2 is SYGVKD. The CDR3 length is 15 residues. CDR3 amino acids: CAISDPGQGNTEAFF. CDR3 in DNA: TGTGCCATCAGTGACCCGGGACAGGGAAACACTGAAGCTTTCTTT.

The genes are TRBV20-1 and TRBJ2-1, with 9 positions matching TRBD2. The CDR3 extends over 15 amino acids. Trimming cost V 0 bases and J 9 bases; bases outside gene matches: 9. Germline V gives CDR1 DFQATT, CDR2 SNEGSKA (reference sequence). The CDR3, as DNA: TGCAGTGCTAGAGACCTAGCGGGGAGCTCTAGTGAGCAGTTCTTC. This encodes CSARDLAGSSSEQFF.

Ten or more counts support this clonotype. This sequence joins TRBV4-2 and TRBJ1-4, with D uncertain. CDR1 is LGHNA and CDR2 is YNFKEQ in the germline V gene. Trimming removed 0 bases from V and 2 bases from J, with 10 bases in between. The CDR3 runs 16 residues. The CDR3 sequence is CASSQDGGGTNEKLFF. DNA of the CDR3: TGTGCCAGCAGCCAAGATGGAGGAGGGACTAATGAAAAACTGTTTTTT.

This clonotype was detected ten times or more. For the CDR3, the DNA is TGTGCCAGCAGTTTGAGGCAGGGCACCGGGGAGCTGTTTTTT. This codes for CASSLRQGTGELFF. The rearrangement uses TRBV12-3 or TRBV12-4 and TRBJ2-2, with a possible D match to TRBD1 (5 bases). This CDR3 has 14 residues. V dropped 3 bases and J dropped 4 bases, with 9 bases sitting between them.